This TCR beta chain was identified during a study of beta chain features in type 1 diabetes. Remarks on this clone: Its antigen is unidentified.

Study-level findings and limits: For Type 1 diabetes patients, all four CD4+ subsets carried TCRB CDR3s that were moderately but significantly shorter.

The CDR3 loop spans 15 amino acids. Trimming pared 2 bases from V and 2 bases from J, leaving 12 bases between. Germline CDR1 reads SGHRS; CDR2 reads YFSETQ. Reverse transcribing all isolated RNA meant expressed TCRB transcripts were sequenced. Using immunoSEQ multiplex PCR, the repertoire was profiled, and TCRdb retains in-frame clones only, with some absent. The sample consists of about 28,000 clones, less than 65% of them appearing once. The receptor was derived from a woman in her 30s with type 1 diabetes. Sequencing input: Tregs from blood. The V gene is TRBV5-1, the J gene TRBJ2-3; D is uncertain. The DNA of the CDR3 is TGCGCCAGCAGCTTAGGCGGTTCCAACACAGATACGCAGTATTTT. Translating it yields CASSLGGSNTDTQYF.